This T cell receptor beta chain was documented in a study of technical replicates of blood from several donors. With V trimmed by 0 bases and J by 3 bases, 5 bases remained unmatched. The CDR3 has 15 residues. The germline V gene has CDR1 SGHKS and CDR2 YYEKEE (reference sequence). Method: immunoSEQ multiplex PCR; TCRdb's copy keeps in-frame clones and lacks some. In the table there are about 79,000 clones, around 90% of which are singletons. The sequencing sample was made of T cells isolated from PBMCs. This receptor was identified in a human donor in good health. Some clones in this sample may be carry-over from other donors' samples. J is TRBJ1-2 and V is TRBV5-5; 7 nucleotides align to TRBD1. The CDR3 region is CASSLEGGPDYGYTF. CDR3 nucleotide sequence: TGTGCCAGCAGCTTGGAAGGGGGCCCCGACTATGGCTACACCTTC.